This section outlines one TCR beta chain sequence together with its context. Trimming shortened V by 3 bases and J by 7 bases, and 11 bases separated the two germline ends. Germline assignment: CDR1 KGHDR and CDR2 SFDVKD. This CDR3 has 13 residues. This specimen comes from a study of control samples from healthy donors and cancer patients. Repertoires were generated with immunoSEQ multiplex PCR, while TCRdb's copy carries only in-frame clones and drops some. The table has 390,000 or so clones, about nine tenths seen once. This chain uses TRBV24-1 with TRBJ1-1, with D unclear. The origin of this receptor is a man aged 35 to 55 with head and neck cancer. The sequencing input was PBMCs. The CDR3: CATSDPPNGEAFF. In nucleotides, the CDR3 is TGTGCCACCAGTGATCCCCCGAATGGTGAAGCTTTCTTT.